Listed here are 7 T cell receptor beta chains from one sample, sequenced in a study of CD8 T cells in Susac syndrome. RNA was extracted with the RNeasy kit, and a quantity of roughly 0.5 to 1 ug was reverse transcribed using random hexamers. TCRdb reprocessed the immunoSEQ multiplex PCR reads with MiXCR, giving one entry per CDR3 protein. Among roughly 110,000 distinct CDR3 sequences listed, approximately 95% were seen once. Sample: CD8+ T cells from PBMCs. These receptor sequences come from a human donor with Susac syndrome.

This clonotype was seen more than once but under ten times. DNA for the CDR3: TGTGCCAGCAGCCCGGAACACAGGTCACGCACAGATACGCAGTATTTT. Translated: CASSPEHRSRTDTQYF. V gene TRBV16 combines with J gene TRBJ2-3; D is perhaps TRBD1 (5 bases). This CDR3 has 16 amino acids. Per the germline V gene, CDR1 is KGHSY and CDR2 is FQNENV. Trimming took off 4 bases at V and 1 base at J, with 15 bases between the two ends.

This clonotype has only one observation. This chain links TRBV7-6 with TRBJ1-2, with D perhaps TRBD1 (6 bases). Trimming cost V 0 bases and J 6 bases, with 17 bases left between them. CDR1 SGHVS and CDR2 FNYEAQ come from the germline V gene. This CDR3 contains 16 residues. CDR3 in amino acids: CASSLAEGRGINGYTF. CDR3 coding DNA: TGTGCCAGCAGCTTAGCCGAGGGCAGGGGTATCAATGGCTACACCTTC.

In its sample, this clonotype was seen a few times. Germline is not matched at one junction end, which may reflect a read error. This chain joins TRBV6-5 and TRBJ1-5, with D possibly being TRBD1 (5 bases). This CDR3 has 15 residues. Germline values: CDR1 MNHEY, CDR2 SVGAGI. The chain's CDR3 is CASSDSPGSNQPQHF. CDR3 sequence (DNA): TGTGCCAGCAGTGACTCCCCAGGGAGCAATCAGCCCCAGCATTTT.

The gene calls are TRBV20-1 and TRBJ1-1, with 7 nucleotides matching TRBD1. Germline CDR1 and CDR2: DFQATT and SNEGSKA (reference sequence). The CDR3 is made up of 15 amino acids. V lost 0 bases, J lost 2 bases, and 6 bases stayed unmatched. The CDR3 loop is CSARDYRTGNTEAFF. CDR3 in DNA: TGCAGTGCTAGAGATTATCGGACAGGCAACACTGAAGCTTTCTTT.

J is TRBJ2-1 and V is TRBV7-9; 7 nucleotides align to TRBD1. Germline CDR1 and CDR2: SEHNR and FQNEAQ (reference sequence). V lost 5 bases and J lost 0; bases outside the gene matches: 7. CDR3 length equals 16 residues. CDR3 nucleotide sequence: TGTGCCAGCAGCCCCCGACAGGGAAGCTCCTACAATGAGCAGTTCTTC. Translated: CASSPRQGSSYNEQFF.

The rearrangement uses TRBV5-1 and TRBJ2-2; the D is unclear. Germline V gives CDR1 SGHRS, CDR2 YFSETQ. V was pared by 6 bases and J by 0 bases, with 12 bases between. The CDR3 is made up of 15 amino acids. CDR3 sequence (DNA): TGCGCCAGCAACGAGGTCCGTTCGAACACCGGGGAGCTGTTTTTT. Its protein product is CASNEVRSNTGELFF.

The count of this clonotype is one. V usage is TRBV20-1 and J usage is TRBJ2-3; possibly TRBD2 for D (7 bases). The CDR3 totals 14 residues. In germline, CDR1 is DFQATT, CDR2 SNEGSKA (reference sequence). Deletions cut 3 bases from V and 0 bases from J, with 10 bases between. CDR3 bases: TGCAGTGCTAGGGGGGGGGCTAGCACAGATACGCAGTATTTT. Its protein is CSARGGASTDTQYF.